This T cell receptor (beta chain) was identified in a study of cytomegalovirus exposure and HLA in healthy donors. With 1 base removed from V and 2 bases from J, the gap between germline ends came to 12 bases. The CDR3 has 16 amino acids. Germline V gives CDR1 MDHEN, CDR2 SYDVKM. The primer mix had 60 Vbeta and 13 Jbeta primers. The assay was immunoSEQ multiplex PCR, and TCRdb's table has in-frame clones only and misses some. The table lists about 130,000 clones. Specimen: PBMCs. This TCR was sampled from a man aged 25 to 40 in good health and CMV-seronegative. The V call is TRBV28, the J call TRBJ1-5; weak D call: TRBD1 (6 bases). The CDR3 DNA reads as TGTGCCAGCAGTTTATTACGGGGGGCAGGCAATCAGCCCCAGCATTTT. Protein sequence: CASSLLRGAGNQPQHF.